A selection of T cell receptor beta chains follows, all from one sample in a study of blood T cell repertoires in COVID-19. The protocol was immunoSEQ multiplex PCR, while the TCRdb copy is restricted to in-frame clones and leaves out a portion. There are about 25,000 clones in the sample; roughly nine tenths occur only once, and 25% to 30% lies in the top ten. The sequencing sample was made of peripheral blood. These receptors were taken from a man aged 70-80 years with COVID-19, enrolled during active disease. Each CDR3 is given with its conserved first and last residue. Each record gives: CDR3 DNA, CDR3 protein, clone size, CDR3 length, J gene, V gene, D gene. The D gene is left open where the match is weak. Size tells how often a clone was seen (once, few, many) or the class of an expanded clone, and some rows leave it out.

CDR3 DNA: TGTGCCACCAGCATTTTTCTGGCGCTAGGTCAGCCCCAGCATTTT
CDR3 protein: CATSIFLALGQPQHF
clone size: .
CDR3 length: 15
J gene: TRBJ1-5
V gene: TRBV15
D gene: .

CDR3 DNA: TGTGCCAGCAGCTTAGTAGTCAGGACAGGGGTTGGCTACACCTTC
CDR3 protein: CASSLVVRTGVGYTF
clone size: .
CDR3 length: 15
J gene: TRBJ1-2
V gene: TRBV7-2
D gene: TRBD1

CDR3 DNA: TGTGCCTGGAGTCCCCGGGGGGTTGAAGCTTTCTTT
CDR3 protein: CAWSPRGVEAFF
clone size: .
CDR3 length: 12
J gene: TRBJ1-1
V gene: TRBV30
D gene: .

CDR3 DNA: TGTGCCAGCAGCGCACCTTGGACTAGCGGGATTGAGCAGTTCTTC
CDR3 protein: CASSAPWTSGIEQFF
clone size: .
CDR3 length: 15
J gene: TRBJ2-1
V gene: TRBV7-9
D gene: TRBD2

CDR3 DNA: TGTGCCTGGAGTCGGGACAGGATTGGTTCGAGCAATCAGCCCCAGCATTTT
CDR3 protein: CAWSRDRIGSSNQPQHF
clone size: .
CDR3 length: 17
J gene: TRBJ1-5
V gene: TRBV30
D gene: TRBD1

CDR3 DNA: TGTGCCACCCGCCGCGGTCAAATCACCGGGGAGCTGTTTTTT
CDR3 protein: CATRRGQITGELFF
clone size: once
CDR3 length: 14
J gene: TRBJ2-2
V gene: TRBV5-6
D gene: .

CDR3 DNA: TGTGCCAGCAGCCAAGGCGATTCCGGGGGCTCCTACGAGCAGTACTTC
CDR3 protein: CASSQGDSGGSYEQYF
clone size: .
CDR3 length: 16
J gene: TRBJ2-7
V gene: TRBV14
D gene: .

CDR3 DNA: TGTGCCAGCAGCTTGTTCGGGGGGTATGGCTACACCTTC
CDR3 protein: CASSLFGGYGYTF
clone size: .
CDR3 length: 13
J gene: TRBJ1-2
V gene: TRBV5-6
D gene: .

CDR3 DNA: TGTGCCAGCAGCCTGGGAGGGGGGATGAACACTGAAGCTTTCTTT
CDR3 protein: CASSLGGGMNTEAFF
clone size: .
CDR3 length: 15
J gene: TRBJ1-1
V gene: TRBV18
D gene: .

CDR3 DNA: TGTGCCAGCAGCCAAGAGCTGGGGGCCTACACTGAAGCTTTCTTT
CDR3 protein: CASSQELGAYTEAFF
clone size: few
CDR3 length: 15
J gene: TRBJ1-1
V gene: TRBV4-2
D gene: .

CDR3 DNA: TGTGCCAGCAGTTTTCTCCGCGGGACTGAAGCTTTCTTT
CDR3 protein: CASSFLRGTEAFF
clone size: once
CDR3 length: 13
J gene: TRBJ1-1
V gene: TRBV12-3/TRBV12-4
D gene: .

CDR3 DNA: TGTGCCAGCAGTTACTCGGGCGCTGAAGCTTTCTTT
CDR3 protein: CASSYSGAEAFF
clone size: once
CDR3 length: 12
J gene: TRBJ1-1
V gene: TRBV6-5
D gene: .

CDR3 DNA: TGTGCCAGCAGCTTACAAATCCAAGAGACCCAGTACTTC
CDR3 protein: CASSLQIQETQYF
clone size: few
CDR3 length: 13
J gene: TRBJ2-5
V gene: TRBV7-9
D gene: .

CDR3 DNA: TGTGCCAGTAGAGAGACAGGGCGGGATGAAAAACTGTTTTTT
CDR3 protein: CASRETGRDEKLFF
clone size: .
CDR3 length: 14
J gene: TRBJ1-4
V gene: TRBV19
D gene: TRBD1

CDR3 DNA: TGCGCCAGCAGCTTGGCCTTCGCTAGCGGGAGGGCTAGGCAAGAGACCCAGTACTTC
CDR3 protein: CASSLAFASGRARQETQYF
clone size: .
CDR3 length: 19
J gene: TRBJ2-5
V gene: TRBV5-1
D gene: TRBD2

CDR3 DNA: TGTGCCAGTAGTCCGGGACAGGGGAGCCAGCCCCAGCATTTT
CDR3 protein: CASSPGQGSQPQHF
clone size: .
CDR3 length: 14
J gene: TRBJ1-5
V gene: TRBV19
D gene: TRBD1

CDR3 DNA: TGTGCCAGCAGCCATGATTTCGTCCGGGACAGGGGGAACACTGAAGCTTTCTTT
CDR3 protein: CASSHDFVRDRGNTEAFF
clone size: .
CDR3 length: 18
J gene: TRBJ1-1
V gene: TRBV4-2
D gene: TRBD1

CDR3 DNA: TGTGCCAGCAGTTACTCAGGGGGAGCTGAAGCTTTCTTT
CDR3 protein: CASSYSGGAEAFF
clone size: .
CDR3 length: 13
J gene: TRBJ1-1
V gene: TRBV6-5
D gene: .

CDR3 DNA: TGTGCCAGCAGTTACCCCTACCAGGGGGCTGAAGCTTTCTTT
CDR3 protein: CASSYPYQGAEAFF
clone size: .
CDR3 length: 14
J gene: TRBJ1-1
V gene: TRBV6-5
D gene: TRBD1

CDR3 DNA: TGTGCCAGCAGCAGAGACAGGCGAGGGGAAAAACTGTTTTTT
CDR3 protein: CASSRDRRGEKLFF
clone size: .
CDR3 length: 14
J gene: TRBJ1-4
V gene: TRBV5-8
D gene: .

CDR3 DNA: TGTGCCAGCAGTGACAGGGCGGGTCAGCCCCAGCATTTT
CDR3 protein: CASSDRAGQPQHF
clone size: .
CDR3 length: 13
J gene: TRBJ1-5
V gene: TRBV6-4
D gene: .

CDR3 DNA: TGTGCCAGCACCCTAGGAAGTTCAGGGGTCGGGACCCAGTACTTC
CDR3 protein: CASTLGSSGVGTQYF
clone size: .
CDR3 length: 15
J gene: TRBJ2-5
V gene: TRBV6-5
D gene: .

CDR3 DNA: TGCGCCAGCAGCTTAACTGCTACGGGCTACGAGCAGTACTTC
CDR3 protein: CASSLTATGYEQYF
clone size: .
CDR3 length: 14
J gene: TRBJ2-7
V gene: TRBV5-1
D gene: .

CDR3 DNA: TGTGCCAGCAGCCAACTACAGGGGGCAGGGGAGCCCCAGCATTTT
CDR3 protein: CASSQLQGAGEPQHF
clone size: .
CDR3 length: 15
J gene: TRBJ1-5
V gene: TRBV3-1/TRBV3-2
D gene: TRBD1

CDR3 DNA: TGTGCCAGTACTGACAGGGGGAGACTCTATGGCTACACCTTC
CDR3 protein: CASTDRGRLYGYTF
clone size: .
CDR3 length: 14
J gene: TRBJ1-2
V gene: TRBV19
D gene: TRBD1

CDR3 DNA: TGTGCCTGGACCCACGGGAGACGGGGTGAAAAACTGTTTTTT
CDR3 protein: CAWTHGRRGEKLFF
clone size: .
CDR3 length: 14
J gene: TRBJ1-4
V gene: TRBV30
D gene: .

CDR3 DNA: TGCGCCAGCAGCCCAACAGCCAGTACCTACGAGCAGTACTTC
CDR3 protein: CASSPTASTYEQYF
clone size: .
CDR3 length: 14
J gene: TRBJ2-7
V gene: TRBV5-1
D gene: .

CDR3 DNA: TGTGCCACCCGGGGTGGGGTTGACTATGGCTACACCTTC
CDR3 protein: CATRGGVDYGYTF
clone size: .
CDR3 length: 13
J gene: TRBJ1-2
V gene: TRBV19
D gene: .

CDR3 DNA: TGTGCCAGCAGCCAGGCGGGGGGGCATGGAGATACGCAGTATTTT
CDR3 protein: CASSQAGGHGDTQYF
clone size: few
CDR3 length: 15
J gene: TRBJ2-3
V gene: TRBV3-1/TRBV3-2
D gene: TRBD2

CDR3 DNA: TGTGCCAGCAGCACCCAGGCAGACCAGCAGTACTTC
CDR3 protein: CASSTQADQQYF
clone size: .
CDR3 length: 12
J gene: TRBJ2-7
V gene: TRBV5-6
D gene: .

CDR3 DNA: TGCGCCAGCAGCCCAGAACCGGGACTAGCGGGGGGAGGGACAGATACGCAGTATTTT
CDR3 protein: CASSPEPGLAGGGTDTQYF
clone size: .
CDR3 length: 19
J gene: TRBJ2-3
V gene: TRBV4-1
D gene: TRBD2

CDR3 DNA: TGTGCCAGCAGCTTCGGCGGGACAGGCTTGTTCGAGCAGTACTTC
CDR3 protein: CASSFGGTGLFEQYF
clone size: .
CDR3 length: 15
J gene: TRBJ2-7
V gene: TRBV7-9
D gene: TRBD1

CDR3 DNA: TGTGCCAGCAGTCCCCCGACAGGGGGCGTTTCACCCCTCCACTTT
CDR3 protein: CASSPPTGGVSPLHF
clone size: .
CDR3 length: 15
J gene: TRBJ1-6
V gene: TRBV6-6
D gene: TRBD1

CDR3 DNA: TGTGCCAGTAGTAATAGAACAGGGAACACTGAAGCTTTCTTT
CDR3 protein: CASSNRTGNTEAFF
clone size: .
CDR3 length: 14
J gene: TRBJ1-1
V gene: TRBV19
D gene: .

CDR3 DNA: TGTGCCTCTTCGGGGGGGCAAAGGGGCTACACCTTC
CDR3 protein: CASSGGQRGYTF
clone size: once
CDR3 length: 12
J gene: TRBJ1-2
V gene: TRBV19
D gene: .

CDR3 DNA: TGTGCCAGCAGGTGGACAGACGATCAGCCCCAGCATTTT
CDR3 protein: CASRWTDDQPQHF
clone size: .
CDR3 length: 13
J gene: TRBJ1-5
V gene: TRBV7-2
D gene: .

CDR3 DNA: TGTGCCAGCACCCAATTCGGGGCAGGGAGGTCTAACGCTGAAGCTTTCTTT
CDR3 protein: CASTQFGAGRSNAEAFF
clone size: .
CDR3 length: 17
J gene: TRBJ1-1
V gene: TRBV7-2
D gene: .

CDR3 DNA: TGTGCCAGCAGTAGAACAGGGAACTATGGCTACACCTTC
CDR3 protein: CASSRTGNYGYTF
clone size: .
CDR3 length: 13
J gene: TRBJ1-2
V gene: TRBV2
D gene: .

CDR3 DNA: TGTGCCAGCAGCTTTCAAGGCGGACATAGCAATCAGCCCCAGCATTTT
CDR3 protein: CASSFQGGHSNQPQHF
clone size: .
CDR3 length: 16
J gene: TRBJ1-5
V gene: TRBV5-5
D gene: .

CDR3 DNA: TGTGCCTGGAGTAAGGGACAGGGCGGTGAGCAGTACTTC
CDR3 protein: CAWSKGQGGEQYF
clone size: .
CDR3 length: 13
J gene: TRBJ2-7
V gene: TRBV30
D gene: TRBD1

CDR3 DNA: TGCGCCAGCAGCCTAGATGGCTCTGGGGCCAACGTCCTGACTTTC
CDR3 protein: CASSLDGSGANVLTF
clone size: few
CDR3 length: 15
J gene: TRBJ2-6
V gene: TRBV5-1
D gene: .

CDR3 DNA: TGCGCCAGCAGCTCACTAGCGGGAGGAGAAGAGCAGTTCTTC
CDR3 protein: CASSSLAGGEEQFF
clone size: .
CDR3 length: 14
J gene: TRBJ2-1
V gene: TRBV5-1
D gene: TRBD2

CDR3 DNA: TGTGCCAGCAGTCCTTCCCGGGACTGGAGCACTGAAGCTTTCTTT
CDR3 protein: CASSPSRDWSTEAFF
clone size: .
CDR3 length: 15
J gene: TRBJ1-1
V gene: TRBV6-5
D gene: .

CDR3 DNA: TGTGCCAGCAGCCAGGGAAACTATGGCTACACCTTC
CDR3 protein: CASSQGNYGYTF
clone size: .
CDR3 length: 12
J gene: TRBJ1-2
V gene: TRBV6-5
D gene: .

CDR3 DNA: TGTGCCAGCAGCGGAGGACTTCCAGGGGATGAGCAGTTCTTC
CDR3 protein: CASSGGLPGDEQFF
clone size: .
CDR3 length: 14
J gene: TRBJ2-1
V gene: TRBV9
D gene: .

CDR3 DNA: TGTGCCAGCAGCTTGGACCAGGGGGCAGGGAATGAGCAGTTCTTC
CDR3 protein: CASSLDQGAGNEQFF
clone size: .
CDR3 length: 15
J gene: TRBJ2-1
V gene: TRBV5-6
D gene: TRBD1

CDR3 DNA: TGTGCCACCAGCAGAGACGCGGGAGGGGGCGAGCAGTACTTC
CDR3 protein: CATSRDAGGGEQYF
clone size: .
CDR3 length: 14
J gene: TRBJ2-7
V gene: TRBV15
D gene: TRBD2

CDR3 DNA: TGTGCCAGTAGTGTGACTAGCGGGCGCGCCTACGAGCAGTACTTC
CDR3 protein: CASSVTSGRAYEQYF
clone size: once
CDR3 length: 15
J gene: TRBJ2-7
V gene: TRBV19
D gene: TRBD2

CDR3 DNA: TGTGCCAGCTCACCACCTATGGGGCGTTTTGGTAATGAGCAGTTCTTC
CDR3 protein: CASSPPMGRFGNEQFF
clone size: once
CDR3 length: 16
J gene: TRBJ2-1
V gene: TRBV18
D gene: .

CDR3 DNA: TGTGCCAGCAGCGTAGATAGTAGCACAGATACGCAGTATTTT
CDR3 protein: CASSVDSSTDTQYF
clone size: .
CDR3 length: 14
J gene: TRBJ2-3
V gene: TRBV9
D gene: .

CDR3 DNA: TGTGCCAGCAGCCTACCTGGTAGCGGGAGACTCTACGAGCAGTACTTC
CDR3 protein: CASSLPGSGRLYEQYF
clone size: few
CDR3 length: 16
J gene: TRBJ2-7
V gene: TRBV2
D gene: TRBD2

CDR3 DNA: TGTGCCACCTCGGATCGGACTTTTAGCTATGGCTACACCTTC
CDR3 protein: CATSDRTFSYGYTF
clone size: .
CDR3 length: 14
J gene: TRBJ1-2
V gene: TRBV6-6
D gene: .

CDR3 DNA: TGTGCCAGCAGTTTATTAGGCAGGGGGTATGGCTACACCTTC
CDR3 protein: CASSLLGRGYGYTF
clone size: .
CDR3 length: 14
J gene: TRBJ1-2
V gene: TRBV27
D gene: TRBD1

CDR3 DNA: TGTGCCAGCAGCACGCACAGTGGGCAGCCCCAGCATTTT
CDR3 protein: CASSTHSGQPQHF
clone size: .
CDR3 length: 13
J gene: TRBJ1-5
V gene: TRBV7-8
D gene: .

CDR3 DNA: TGTGCCACCAGTCAGGGGGCAGCCTACGAGCAGTACTTC
CDR3 protein: CATSQGAAYEQYF
clone size: .
CDR3 length: 13
J gene: TRBJ2-7
V gene: TRBV24-1
D gene: TRBD1

CDR3 DNA: TGCGCCAGCAGCTTAGGACAGGCTCAAGAGACCCAGTACTTC
CDR3 protein: CASSLGQAQETQYF
clone size: .
CDR3 length: 14
J gene: TRBJ2-5
V gene: TRBV5-1
D gene: TRBD1

CDR3 DNA: TGTGCCAGCAGGAGCGGGGAGTTCGGCTACACCTTC
CDR3 protein: CASRSGEFGYTF
clone size: .
CDR3 length: 12
J gene: TRBJ1-2
V gene: TRBV6-5
D gene: .

CDR3 DNA: TGCGCCAGCAGCTGGGGGACAGGGAGCTACGAGCAGTACTTC
CDR3 protein: CASSWGTGSYEQYF
clone size: .
CDR3 length: 14
J gene: TRBJ2-7
V gene: TRBV5-1
D gene: TRBD1

CDR3 DNA: TGTGCCAGCAGCTTAGGTTCAACAGGGGCTGGGGCCAACGTCCTGACTTTC
CDR3 protein: CASSLGSTGAGANVLTF
clone size: .
CDR3 length: 17
J gene: TRBJ2-6
V gene: TRBV11-2
D gene: TRBD1